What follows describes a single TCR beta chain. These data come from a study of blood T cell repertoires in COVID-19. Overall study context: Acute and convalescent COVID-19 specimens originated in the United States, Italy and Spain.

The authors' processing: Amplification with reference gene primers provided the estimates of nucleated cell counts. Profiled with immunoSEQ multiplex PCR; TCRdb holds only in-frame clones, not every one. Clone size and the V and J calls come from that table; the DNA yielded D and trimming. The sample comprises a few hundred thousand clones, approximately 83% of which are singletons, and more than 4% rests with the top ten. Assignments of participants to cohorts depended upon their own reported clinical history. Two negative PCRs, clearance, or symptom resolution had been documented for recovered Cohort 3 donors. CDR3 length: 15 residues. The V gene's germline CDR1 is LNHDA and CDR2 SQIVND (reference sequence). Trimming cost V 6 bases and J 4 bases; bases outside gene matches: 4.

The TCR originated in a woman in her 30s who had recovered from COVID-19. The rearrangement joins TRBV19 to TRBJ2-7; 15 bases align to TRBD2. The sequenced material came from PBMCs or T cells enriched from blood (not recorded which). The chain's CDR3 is CASSPGLAGGYEQYF. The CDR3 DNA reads TGTGCCAGTAGCCCGGGACTAGCGGGAGGTTACGAGCAGTACTTC.